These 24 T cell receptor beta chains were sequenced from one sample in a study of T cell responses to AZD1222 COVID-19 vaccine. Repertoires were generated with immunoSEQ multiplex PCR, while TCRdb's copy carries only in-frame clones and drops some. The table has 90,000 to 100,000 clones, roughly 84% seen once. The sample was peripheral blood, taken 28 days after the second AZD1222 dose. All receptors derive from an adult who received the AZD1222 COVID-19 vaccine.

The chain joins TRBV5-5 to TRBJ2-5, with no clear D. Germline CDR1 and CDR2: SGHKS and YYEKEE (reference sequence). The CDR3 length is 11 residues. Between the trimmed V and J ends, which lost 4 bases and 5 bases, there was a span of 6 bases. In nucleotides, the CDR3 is TGTGCCAGCAGCGAACGGGAGACCCAGTACTTC. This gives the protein CASSERETQYF.

DNA of the CDR3: TGTGCCAGCAGCTTTGGACAGCGCTCTAATTCACCCCTCCACTTT. Translation: CASSFGQRSNSPLHF. V gene TRBV5-4 combines with J gene TRBJ1-6; TRBD1 is a possible D gene (6 bases). V lost 2 bases to trimming and J lost 6 bases, with 12 bases between them. CDR1 and CDR2 from the germline V gene are SGHNT and YYREEE (reference sequence). CDR3 length: 15 residues. Full variable domain (missing parts from reference TRBV5-4 and TRBJ1-6): ETGVTQSPTHLIKTRGQQVTLRCSSQSGHNTVSWYQQALGQGPQFIFQYYREEENGRGNFPPRFSGLQFPNYSSELNVNALELDDSALYLCASSFGQRSNSPLHFGNGTRLTVT.

The CDR3 DNA sequence: TGTGCCAGCAGCACGGGACCCTCTGGGGCCAACGTCCTGACTTTC. Its protein is CASSTGPSGANVLTF. This sequence joins TRBV7-9 and TRBJ2-6; D possibly matches TRBD1 or TRBD2 (5 bases each). This CDR3 has 15 residues. Germline V CDR1 and CDR2: SEHNR, FQNEAQ (reference sequence). Trimming left V 5 bases short and J 0 bases short, with 8 bases between. The whole variable domain, remainder taken from reference TRBV7-9 and TRBJ2-6, is DTGVSQNPRHKITKRGQNVTFRCDPISEHNRLYWYRQTLGQGPEFLTYFQNEAQLEKSRLLSDRFSAERPKGSFSTLEIQRTEQGDSAMYLCASSTGPSGANVLTFGAGSRLTVL.

This CDR3 reads CASSSIYEQYF. The DNA of the CDR3 is TGCGCCAGCAGCTCCATTTACGAGCAGTACTTC. The chain links TRBV5-1 to TRBJ2-7; D gene uncertain. Between the trimmed V and J ends, which lost 3 bases and 4 bases, there was a span of 5 bases. The CDR3 is 11 amino acids. Per germline, CDR1 SGHRS and CDR2 YFSETQ. Full variable domain (outside the CDR3, taken from reference TRBV5-1 and TRBJ2-7): KAGVTQTPRYLIKTRGQQVTLSCSPISGHRSVSWYQQTPGQGLQFLFEYFSETQRNKGNFPGRFSGRQFSNSRSEMNVSTLELGDSALYLCASSSIYEQYFGPGTRLTVT.

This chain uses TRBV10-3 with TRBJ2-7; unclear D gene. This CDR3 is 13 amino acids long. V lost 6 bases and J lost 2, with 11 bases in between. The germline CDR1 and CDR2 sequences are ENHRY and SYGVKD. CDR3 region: CAIRPQSTYEQYF. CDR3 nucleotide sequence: TGTGCCATCAGGCCACAGAGTACCTACGAGCAGTACTTC.

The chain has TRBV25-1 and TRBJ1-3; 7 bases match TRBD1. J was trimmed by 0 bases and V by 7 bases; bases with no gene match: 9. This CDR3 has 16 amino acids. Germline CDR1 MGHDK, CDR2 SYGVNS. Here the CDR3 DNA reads TGTGCCAGCAACCCGGGACAGATTATCTCTGGAAACACCATATATTTT. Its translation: CASNPGQIISGNTIYF.

This CDR3 reads CASSQAQTVYEQYF. CDR3 DNA: TGCGCCAGCAGCCAAGCCCAGACAGTATACGAGCAGTACTTC. The chain uses TRBV4-1 and TRBJ2-7; TRBD1 is a possible D gene (5 bases). Germline lookup yields CDR1 MGHRA and CDR2 YSYEKL. The CDR3 covers 14 residues. Trimming left V 1 base short and J 4 bases short, with 11 bases between.

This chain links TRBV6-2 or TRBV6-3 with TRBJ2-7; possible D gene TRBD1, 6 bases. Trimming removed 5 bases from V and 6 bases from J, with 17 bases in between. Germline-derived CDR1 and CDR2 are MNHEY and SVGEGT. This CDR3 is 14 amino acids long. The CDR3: CASSPDRPYVEQYF. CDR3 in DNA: TGTGCCAGCAGTCCCGACAGGCCCTATGTCGAGCAGTACTTC.

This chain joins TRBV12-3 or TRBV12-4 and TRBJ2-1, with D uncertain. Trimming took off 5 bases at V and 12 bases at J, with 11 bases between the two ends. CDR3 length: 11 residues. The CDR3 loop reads CASSRLIGQFF. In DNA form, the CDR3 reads TGTGCCAGCAGTAGGCTAATTGGGCAGTTCTTC.

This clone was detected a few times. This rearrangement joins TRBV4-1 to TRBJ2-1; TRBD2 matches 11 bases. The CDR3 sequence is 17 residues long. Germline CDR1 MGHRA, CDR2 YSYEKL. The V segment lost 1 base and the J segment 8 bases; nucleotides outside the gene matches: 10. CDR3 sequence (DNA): TGCGCCAGCAGCCAAGGCTTTAGCGGGGGGGCTGGCGATGAGCAGTTCTTC. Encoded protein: CASSQGFSGGAGDEQFF.

Written as DNA, the CDR3 is TGTGCCAGCAGCCCGGGTCGCGATACGCAGTATTTT. Translating gives CASSPGRDTQYF. This chain joins TRBV6-5 and TRBJ2-3; D is unresolved. From germline, CDR1 is MNHEY and CDR2 SVGAGI. The CDR3 runs 12 residues. Trimming pared 6 bases from V and 6 bases from J, leaving 10 bases between.

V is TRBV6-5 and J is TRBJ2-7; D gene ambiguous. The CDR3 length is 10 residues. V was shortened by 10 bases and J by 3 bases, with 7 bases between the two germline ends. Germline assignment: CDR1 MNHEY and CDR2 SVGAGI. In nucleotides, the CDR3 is TGTGCCACTAACAGCTACGAGCAGTACTTC. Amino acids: CATNSYEQYF.

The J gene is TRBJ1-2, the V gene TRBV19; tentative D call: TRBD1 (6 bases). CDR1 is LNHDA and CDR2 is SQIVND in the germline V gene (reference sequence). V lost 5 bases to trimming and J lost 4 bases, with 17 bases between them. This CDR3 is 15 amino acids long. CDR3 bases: TGTGCCAGTAGTCCGGGGGGGGCCAGAGGCTATGGCTACACCTTC. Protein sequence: CASSPGGARGYGYTF. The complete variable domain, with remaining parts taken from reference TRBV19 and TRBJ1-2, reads DGGITQSPKYLFRKEGQNVTLSCEQNLNHDAMYWYRQDPGQGLRLIYYSQIVNDFQKGDIAEGYSVSREKKESFPLTVTSAQKNPTAFYLCASSPGGARGYGYTFGSGTRLTVV.

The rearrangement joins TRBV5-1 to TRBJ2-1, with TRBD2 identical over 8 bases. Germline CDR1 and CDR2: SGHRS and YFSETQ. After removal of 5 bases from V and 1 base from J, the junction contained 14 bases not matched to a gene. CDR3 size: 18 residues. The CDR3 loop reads CASRFQAGARRSYNEQFF. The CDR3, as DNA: TGCGCCAGCAGATTCCAAGCGGGAGCGAGGAGGTCCTACAATGAGCAGTTCTTC.

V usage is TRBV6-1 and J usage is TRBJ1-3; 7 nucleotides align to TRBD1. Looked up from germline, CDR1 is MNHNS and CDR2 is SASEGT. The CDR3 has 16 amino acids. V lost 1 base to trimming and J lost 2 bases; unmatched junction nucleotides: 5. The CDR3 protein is CASSEVGGGPGNTIYF. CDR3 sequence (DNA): TGTGCCAGCAGTGAAGTAGGAGGGGGCCCTGGAAACACCATATATTTT.

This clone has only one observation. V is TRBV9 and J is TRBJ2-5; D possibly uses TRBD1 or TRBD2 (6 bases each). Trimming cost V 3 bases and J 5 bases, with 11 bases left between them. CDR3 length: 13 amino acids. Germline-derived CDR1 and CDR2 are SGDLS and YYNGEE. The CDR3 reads CASSATGGETQYF. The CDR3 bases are TGTGCCAGCAGCGCGACAGGAGGGGAGACCCAGTACTTC.

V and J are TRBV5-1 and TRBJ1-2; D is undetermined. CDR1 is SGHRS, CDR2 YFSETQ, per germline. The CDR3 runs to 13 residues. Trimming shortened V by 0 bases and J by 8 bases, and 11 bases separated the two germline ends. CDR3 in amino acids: CASSLAGEGGYTF. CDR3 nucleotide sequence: TGCGCCAGCAGCTTGGCCGGGGAGGGCGGCTACACCTTC.

The CDR3 protein is CATSDPWATDGYTF. The CDR3 DNA reads TGTGCCACCAGTGATCCCTGGGCTACGGATGGCTACACCTTC. The chain is built from TRBV24-1 and TRBJ1-2; the D is unclear. Trimming took 3 bases from V and 6 from J, leaving 13 bases between them. There are 14 residues in the CDR3. Germline V gene lookup returns CDR1 KGHDR and CDR2 SFDVKD.

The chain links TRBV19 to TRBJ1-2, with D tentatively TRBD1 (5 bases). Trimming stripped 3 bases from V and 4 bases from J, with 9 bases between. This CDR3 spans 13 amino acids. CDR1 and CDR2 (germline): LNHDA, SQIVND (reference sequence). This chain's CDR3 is CASSIVQGYGYTF. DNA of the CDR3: TGTGCCAGTAGTATTGTCCAGGGCTATGGCTACACCTTC.

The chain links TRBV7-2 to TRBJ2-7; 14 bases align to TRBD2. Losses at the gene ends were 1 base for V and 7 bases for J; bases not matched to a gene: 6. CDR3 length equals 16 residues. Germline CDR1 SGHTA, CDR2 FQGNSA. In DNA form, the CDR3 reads TGTGCCAGCAGCTTAGGTGGGACTAGCGGGAGACCAGAGCAGTACTTC. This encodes CASSLGGTSGRPEQYF.

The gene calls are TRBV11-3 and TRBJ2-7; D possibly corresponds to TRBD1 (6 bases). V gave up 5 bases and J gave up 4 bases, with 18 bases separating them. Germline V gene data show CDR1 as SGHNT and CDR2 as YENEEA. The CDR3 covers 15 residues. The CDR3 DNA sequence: TGTGCCAGCAGCAGAAGACAGGACCAGGCTTACGAGCAGTACTTC. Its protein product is CASSRRQDQAYEQYF.

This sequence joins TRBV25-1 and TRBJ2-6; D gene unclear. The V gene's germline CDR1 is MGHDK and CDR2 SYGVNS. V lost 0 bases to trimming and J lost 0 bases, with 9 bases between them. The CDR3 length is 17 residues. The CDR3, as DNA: TGTGCCAGCAGTGAATACCCCTCCAACTCTGGGGCCAACGTCCTGACTTTC. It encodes CASSEYPSNSGANVLTF.

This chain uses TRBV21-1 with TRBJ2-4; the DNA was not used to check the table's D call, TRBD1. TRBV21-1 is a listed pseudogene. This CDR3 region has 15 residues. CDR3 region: CASSNDRGQKNIQYF. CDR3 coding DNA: TGTGCCAGCAGCAATGATAGGGGGCAGAAAAACATTCAGTACTTC.

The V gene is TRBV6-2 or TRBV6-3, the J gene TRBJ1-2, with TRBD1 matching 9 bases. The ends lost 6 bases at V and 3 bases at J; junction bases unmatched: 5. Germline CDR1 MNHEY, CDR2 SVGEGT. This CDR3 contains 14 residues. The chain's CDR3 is CASSPGTGYYGYTF. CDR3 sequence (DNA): TGTGCCAGCAGCCCCGGGACAGGGTACTATGGCTACACCTTC.